The rows below give T cell receptor beta chains drawn from one sample of a study of blood T cell repertoires in COVID-19. Clones were read by immunoSEQ multiplex PCR, and TCRdb kept only the in-frame ones, dropping some. The profile covers roughly 100,000 clones, with about 79% appearing a single time and under 8% taken by the ten largest. The sample was peripheral blood. The receptors shown here come from an older man with COVID-19, enrolled during active disease. Both conserved end residues are part of each CDR3. Each record gives: D gene, J gene, V gene, clone size, CDR3 DNA, CDR3 protein. D genes are given only for firm matches. Rows give clone size only sometimes, using once, few, many, or a class for an expanded clone.

.	TRBJ2-7	TRBV27	.	TGTGCCAGCAGTTTTAAATTCCGGGACACCATCGGCCTTGTTTCCTACGAGCAGTACTTC	CASSFKFRDTIGLVSYEQYF
TRBD1	TRBJ1-2	TRBV27	.	TGTGCCAGCAGCCTCGACAGGGGGGGTAACTATGGCTACACCTTC	CASSLDRGGNYGYTF
TRBD2	TRBJ2-7	TRBV19	few	TGTGCCAGTAGTATGGAGCGGGAGGGTGGCTTCGAGCAGTACTTC	CASSMEREGGFEQYF
TRBD2	TRBJ2-1	TRBV18	few	TGTGCCAGCTCACGACGGACTAGCGGGGGGCGAGAGCAGTTCTTC	CASSRRTSGGREQFF
TRBD1	TRBJ2-7	TRBV19	.	TGTGCCAGTAGCCGCCTCGGGACAGGGGACATCTCCTACGAGCAGTACTTC	CASSRLGTGDISYEQYF
.	TRBJ1-1	TRBV12-5	few	TGTGCTAGTGGCGAGGGACACTATGATGAAGCTTTCTTT	CASGEGHYDEAFF
TRBD2	TRBJ2-7	TRBV28	.	TGTGCCAGCAGTTTACCGGGGGGTCTTAACGAGCAGTACTTC	CASSLPGGLNEQYF
.	TRBJ2-7	TRBV6-2/TRBV6-3	.	TGTGCCAGCACCTACTCTTGGCGGAAGCCAACCTACGAGCAGTACTTC	CASTYSWRKPTYEQYF
.	TRBJ1-6	TRBV21-1	.	TGTGCCAGCAGCAAGACAGGGTCGACGTATAATTCACCCCTCCACTTT	CASSKTGSTYNSPLHF
TRBD2	TRBJ2-1	TRBV28	.	TGTGCCAGCAGTAACCCGGGGCTAGCGGGAGTATATCGGTTCTTC	CASSNPGLAGVYRFF
TRBD1	TRBJ1-1	TRBV28	.	TGTGCCAGCCTAGCACCGCGACAGGGGGTCACTGAAGCTTTCTTT	CASLAPRQGVTEAFF
.	TRBJ2-1	TRBV13	few	TGTGCCAGCAGCCCCTGGCGGTTGGATAGCTCCTACAATGAGCAGTTCTTC	CASSPWRLDSSYNEQFF
TRBD1	TRBJ1-1	TRBV6-5	.	TGTGCCAGCAGCAAAACAGGGGCCACTGAAGCTTTCTTT	CASSKTGATEAFF
TRBD2	TRBJ2-3	TRBV5-1	.	TGCGCCAGCAGCTTGGGGACTAGCGGTAACTTTGTGGATACGCAGTATTTT	CASSLGTSGNFVDTQYF
.	TRBJ2-4	TRBV7-2	.	TGTGCCAGCAGCTTAAGGCGGGGAAACATTCAGTACTTC	CASSLRRGNIQYF
.	TRBJ2-1	TRBV5-6	.	TGTGCCAGCAGGCCTAGTACTAGCTGGAGTGAGCAGTTCTTC	CASRPSTSWSEQFF
.	TRBJ2-7	TRBV27	few	TGTGCCAGCAGTTTAACAGGGTCGGGGGAGCAGTACTTC	CASSLTGSGEQYF
TRBD2	TRBJ2-3	TRBV4-2	once	TGTGCCAGCAGCCACAGGAATATAGCGGGAGAAGATACGCAGTATTTT	CASSHRNIAGEDTQYF
.	TRBJ1-6	TRBV28	.	TGTGCCAGCAGTTTAGGGCACAGGGCACCCCTCCACTTT	CASSLGHRAPLHF
.	TRBJ2-3	TRBV21-1	.	TGTGCCAGCAGCTTCCGCCCGGGATTCACAGATACGCAGTATTTT	CASSFRPGFTDTQYF
.	TRBJ2-4	TRBV29-1	.	TGCAGCGTTGAAGTGGAGTTTGACATTCAGTACTTC	CSVEVEFDIQYF
.	TRBJ1-5	TRBV6-2/TRBV6-3	.	TGTGCCAGCAACCCACAAGGCAATCAGCCCCAGCATTTT	CASNPQGNQPQHF
TRBD1	TRBJ1-3	TRBV15	.	TGTGCCACCAGCCTGACAGGGGAAATAAACACCATATATTTT	CATSLTGEINTIYF
TRBD2	TRBJ2-5	TRBV13	.	TGTGCCAGCAGCGGCCGGACTAGCGGATCCCAAGAGACCCAGTACTTC	CASSGRTSGSQETQYF
TRBD2	TRBJ2-1	TRBV6-2/TRBV6-3	.	TGTGCCAGCAGTCCCGCCGGGAGCGGGAAGGTTGAGCAGTTCTTC	CASSPAGSGKVEQFF
.	TRBJ1-5	TRBV28	few	TGTGCCAGCAGTCCTCTATGGGGGGGGAGAGGCAATCAGCCCCAGCATTTT	CASSPLWGGRGNQPQHF
TRBD1	TRBJ2-7	TRBV28	.	TGTGCCAGCAGTTTCCAGGGGGTAATCTCCTACGAGCAGTACTTC	CASSFQGVISYEQYF
TRBD2	TRBJ2-1	TRBV18	.	TGTGCCAGCTCACCGGGGGGGACGAGCTCCTACAATGAGCAGTTCTTC	CASSPGGTSSYNEQFF